The 24 T cell receptor beta chains presented below share a single source sample, sequenced in a study of blood T cell repertoires in COVID-19. Here immunoSEQ multiplex PCR was the method, and the copy in TCRdb shows in-frame clones only, minus some. The table has 200,000 to 300,000 clones, roughly 88% seen once; the top ten hold about 2%. Sequenced: peripheral blood. Receptor source: a middle-aged man who had recovered from COVID-19.

This rearrangement joins TRBV25-1 to TRBJ2-2; TRBD2 agrees at 9 bases. V dropped 4 bases and J dropped 2; count of bases not matched to a gene: 2. Germline V gene data show CDR1 as MGHDK and CDR2 as SYGVNS. The CDR3 has 15 amino acids. CDR3 loop: CASSGGLANTGELFF. The DNA of the CDR3 is TGTGCCAGCAGTGGGGGACTAGCTAACACCGGGGAGCTGTTTTTT. The variable domain in full, with the rest retrieved from reference TRBV25-1 and TRBJ2-2, is EADIYQTPRYLVIGTGKKITLECSQTMGHDKMYWYQQDPGMELHLIHYSYGVNSTEKGDLSSESTVSRIRTEHFPLTLESARPSHTSQYLCASSGGLANTGELFFGEGSRLTVL.

J is TRBJ2-5 and V is TRBV19, with 8 bases that match TRBD2. Per the germline V gene, CDR1 is LNHDA and CDR2 is SQIVND (reference sequence). This CDR3 has 17 residues. V was clipped by 4 bases and J by 2 bases; unmatched bases: 12. CDR3 loop: CASSTFYETSEQETQYF. CDR3 sequence (DNA): TGTGCCAGTAGTACATTTTACGAGACTAGCGAACAAGAGACCCAGTACTTC.

The chain is built from TRBV9 and TRBJ1-1, with D perhaps matching TRBD1 (6 bases). The germline gives CDR1 SGDLS, CDR2 YYNGEE. The CDR3 is 15 amino acids. V dropped 4 bases and J dropped 5 bases, with 18 bases sitting between them. CDR3 DNA sequence: TGTGCCAGCAGCCCCGAACAGACGAGGGGGACTGAAGCTTTCTTT. Translation: CASSPEQTRGTEAFF.

This clone was detected only a few times. This chain joins TRBV4-3 and TRBJ2-2; D call uncertain. The CDR3 is made up of 13 amino acids. The germline V gene encodes CDR1 LGHNA and CDR2 YSLEER. V lost 1 base and J lost 9, with 9 bases in between. CDR3 nucleotide sequence: TGCGCCAGCAGCCAAGGCTTCGACTGGGAGCTGTTTTTT. This encodes CASSQGFDWELFF.

This clone appeared a few times. CDR3 DNA: TGTGCCAGCACCACAGCGGACGGTTCACCCCTCCACTTT. It codes for CASTTADGSPLHF. This chain links TRBV27 with TRBJ1-6; D unresolved. This CDR3 contains 13 residues. Trimming shortened V by 7 bases and J by 9 bases, and 13 bases separated the two germline ends. Germline CDR1 is MNHEY and CDR2 is SMNVEV (reference sequence).

The chain couples TRBV7-9 to TRBJ1-1; D not certain. Trimming took off 3 bases at V and 1 base at J, with 9 bases between the two ends. The CDR3 runs 14 residues. Germline loops: CDR1 SEHNR, CDR2 FQNEAQ (reference sequence). Here the CDR3 DNA reads TGTGCCAGCAGCTTCCTTCGGGAGAACACTGAAGCTTTCTTT. Residues: CASSFLRENTEAFF.

The V and J genes are TRBV6-2 or TRBV6-3 and TRBJ1-1; D is unclear. Trimming removed 2 bases at V and 5 bases at J, with 18 bases between. CDR1 and CDR2 from the germline V gene are MNHEY and SVGEGT. The CDR3 contains 16 residues. As DNA, the CDR3 is TGTGCCAGCAGTTACCGCGGCGGGAGTACAGCGACTGAAGCTTTCTTT. This gives the protein CASSYRGGSTATEAFF.

The gene calls are TRBV2 and TRBJ2-5; 12 bases match TRBD2. The germline V gene encodes CDR1 SNHLY and CDR2 FYNNEI. V gave up 6 bases and J gave up 5 bases; unmatched junction bases: 7. The CDR3 is made up of 15 amino acids. CDR3 sequence reads: CASSGQGTSGETQYF. The DNA of the CDR3 is TGTGCCAGCAGCGGACAAGGGACTAGCGGGGAGACCCAGTACTTC.

J is TRBJ1-2 and V is TRBV18, with TRBD1 matching over 10 bases. V gave up 0 bases and J gave up 6 bases; unmatched junction bases: 1. The CDR3 sequence is 14 residues long. Germline V gives CDR1 KGHSH, CDR2 LQKENI. CDR3: CASSPPGQGNGYTF. The CDR3 nucleotides read TGTGCCAGCTCACCACCGGGACAGGGGAATGGCTACACCTTC.

The genes are TRBV15 and TRBJ2-1; 8 bases align to TRBD2. Trimming took 8 bases from V and 3 from J; bases not matched to a gene: 6. The CDR3 has 14 residues. Germline V gene data show CDR1 as LNHNV and CDR2 as YYDKDF (reference sequence). The chain's CDR3 is CATHSGGNYNEQFF. In DNA, the CDR3 is TGTGCCACCCACAGCGGGGGCAACTACAATGAGCAGTTCTTC.

This chain uses TRBV6-6 with TRBJ2-1, with D maybe TRBD2 (6 bases). Trimming stripped 6 bases from V and 0 bases from J, with 6 bases between. Germline values: CDR1 MNHNY, CDR2 SVGAGI (reference sequence). The length of the CDR3 is 13 residues. The CDR3 region is CASRRDSYNEQFF. CDR3 bases: TGTGCCAGCAGGCGGGACTCCTACAATGAGCAGTTCTTC.

The rearrangement joins TRBV5-4 to TRBJ2-1; 11 nucleotides align to TRBD2. V dropped 4 bases and J dropped 7; count of bases not matched to a gene: 10. The CDR3 is 16 amino acids. The germline V gene has CDR1 SGHNT and CDR2 YYREEE (reference sequence). DNA for the CDR3: TGTGCCAGCAGCCTAATTAGCGGGGGGGCCTGGAATGAGCAGTTCTTC. It translates to CASSLISGGAWNEQFF.

J is TRBJ1-2 and V is TRBV27; 9 bases map to TRBD1. The CDR3 totals 15 residues. Germline lookup yields CDR1 MNHEY and CDR2 SMNVEV (reference sequence). The J segment lost 4 bases and the V segment lost 7 bases, leaving 10 bases of the junction unmatched. The CDR3 loop reads CASTQDTGGAYGYTF. The DNA of the CDR3 is TGTGCCAGCACCCAAGATACAGGGGGCGCCTATGGCTACACCTTC.

The chain carries TRBV7-6 and TRBJ2-1, with TRBD2 matching over 13 bases. The V gene end was trimmed by 5 bases and the J gene end by 0 bases; junction bases not matched to a gene: 4. This CDR3 has 17 amino acids. The germline V gene encodes CDR1 SGHVS and CDR2 FNYEAQ. CDR3 sequence (DNA): TGTGCCAGCAGCCGGGGACTAGCGGGGTACTCCTACAATGAGCAGTTCTTC. This encodes CASSRGLAGYSYNEQFF.

This chain connects TRBV2 to TRBJ1-2; D unclear. V gave up 3 bases and J gave up 0 bases, with 8 bases separating them. Germline loops: CDR1 SNHLY, CDR2 FYNNEI. This CDR3 is 14 amino acids long. CDR3: CASSDVGANYGYTF. The CDR3 DNA is TGTGCCAGCAGTGACGTGGGAGCTAACTATGGCTACACCTTC.

The chain links TRBV11-2 to TRBJ2-7; the match to TRBD1 covers 11 bases. Germline trimming cut 5 bases from V and 3 bases from J; bases unmatched to any gene: 6. There are 15 residues in the CDR3. The germline V gene encodes CDR1 SGHAT and CDR2 FQNNGV. For the CDR3, the DNA is TGTGCCAGCAGCACAACCGGGACAGGGGGCTACGAGCAGTACTTC. It encodes CASSTTGTGGYEQYF.

The rearrangement uses TRBV2 and TRBJ2-5; 8 positions agree with TRBD2. The CDR3 sequence is 15 residues long. V lost 2 bases, J lost 2 bases, and 4 bases stayed unmatched. Per germline, CDR1 SNHLY and CDR2 FYNNEI. CDR3 residues: CASSEFRGGQETQYF. The DNA of the CDR3 is TGTGCCAGCAGTGAATTTCGCGGGGGGCAAGAGACCCAGTACTTC.

V and J are TRBV14 and TRBJ2-5; 9 positions agree with TRBD1. Germline V gene lookup returns CDR1 SGHDN and CDR2 FVKESK. The CDR3 is 16 amino acids. Losses at the gene ends were 5 bases for V and 4 bases for J; bases not matched to a gene: 11. CDR3 in DNA: TGTGCCAGCAGCTCCCCCGGGACAGGGAACGCAGAGACCCAGTACTTC. Amino acid sequence: CASSSPGTGNAETQYF.

The chain links TRBV2 to TRBJ2-2, with D perhaps matching TRBD1 (5 bases). V dropped 5 bases and J dropped 3 bases, with 16 bases sitting between them. The germline V gene has CDR1 SNHLY and CDR2 FYNNEI. This CDR3 has 16 amino acids. The CDR3 DNA is TGTGCCAGCAGTATTCGGGCAGGGTCCGACACCGGGGAGCTGTTTTTT. Residues: CASSIRAGSDTGELFF.

The genes are TRBV13 and TRBJ2-5; 12 bases align to TRBD2. CDR3 length equals 22 residues. CDR1 PRHDT and CDR2 FYEKMQ come from the germline V gene (reference sequence). The V and J ends lost 4 bases and 4 bases, in that order; junction bases with no gene match: 25. CDR3 in DNA: TGTGCCAGCAGCTCTTATAACCCCGATGGAACTAGCGGGGGGAACGGGGGAGAGACCCAGTACTTC. This translates into CASSSYNPDGTSGGNGGETQYF.

This clone was seen only a few times. V is TRBV6-2 or TRBV6-3 and J is TRBJ2-2; D may be TRBD2 (6 bases). Germline CDR1 MNHEY, CDR2 SVGEGT. Trimming pared 2 bases from V and 2 bases from J, leaving 9 bases between. CDR3 length: 15 residues. CDR3 in amino acids: CASSYPDYNTGELFF. The CDR3 DNA sequence: TGTGCCAGCAGTTACCCGGACTACAACACCGGGGAGCTGTTTTTT.

The rearrangement links TRBV29-1 to TRBJ1-1; 9 positions match TRBD1. This CDR3 contains 13 residues. V lost 3 bases to trimming and J lost 4 bases; unmatched junction nucleotides: 3. CDR1 and CDR2 from the germline V gene are SQVTM and ANQGSEA. The CDR3 is CSVERDRATEAFF. The DNA for the CDR3 is TGCAGCGTTGAGAGGGACAGGGCCACTGAAGCTTTCTTT.

This sequence joins TRBV20-1 and TRBJ1-3; no clear D gene. The CDR3 consists of 12 residues. Trimming shortened V by 3 bases and J by 2 bases, and 5 bases separated the two germline ends. Germline V lookup: CDR1 DFQATT, CDR2 SNEGSKA (reference sequence). CDR3 region: CSASQTGNTIYF. The CDR3 DNA follows: TGCAGTGCTAGTCAGACTGGAAACACCATATATTTT.

In this sample, this clone turned up a few times. The gene calls are TRBV18 and TRBJ2-1, with TRBD2 matching over 7 bases. The J segment lost 7 bases and the V segment lost 3 bases, leaving 9 bases of the junction unmatched. This CDR3 is built from 15 residues. The germline V gene has CDR1 KGHSH and CDR2 LQKENI. The CDR3 DNA sequence: TGTGCCAGCTCACCGTGGGCTAGCGGATTAAATGAGCAGTTCTTC. This gives the protein CASSPWASGLNEQFF.